The sequence of this T cell receptor (beta chain) was determined in a study of blood T cells in healthy people across ages. Using a J-beta primer mix together with a sample-barcoded 5' primer, a second PCR was run for about 6 to 11 cycles. Each sample provided no less than 2.5 million CDR3-containing paired-end reads. Each CDR3 protein gets one entry after TCRdb re-called the 5' RACE reads with MiXCR. The sample records more than 800,000 distinct CDR3 sequences, more than 35% being singletons. V lost 4 bases, J lost 4 bases, and 7 bases stayed unmatched. Germline V CDR1 and CDR2: SGHRS, YFSETQ. The CDR3 contains 15 residues.

The genes are TRBV5-1 and TRBJ2-2; 7 nucleotides agree with TRBD2. The material sequenced was blood. The sequence was collected from a woman aged 55-69 years in good health. The CDR3 DNA reads TGCGCCAGCAGCCCAAACGGGGGGACCACCGGGGAGCTGTTTTTT. Protein: CASSPNGGTTGELFF.